Below, 5 T cell receptor beta chains from the same sample are listed, as sequenced in a study of blood T cell repertoires in COVID-19 (dated by TCRdb to the early 2020s). Receptors were amplified or captured by the immunoSEQ multiplex PCR assay. Not all clones reach the TCRdb copy of this immuneACCESS table, which keeps in-frame sequences only. Checked studies attribute under half of the gap to unresolved V genes and leave the rest unexplained. The sample yields under 200,000 clones; roughly 88% were counted once. In total, the top ten clones hold 9.8% of the sample. Sequenced sample: peripheral blood. The receptors were gathered from a woman older than 75 with acute or convalescent COVID-19.

The table lists this clone with a count of one. The chain recombines TRBV5-1 with TRBJ1-1, with 10 bases aligning to TRBD1. The CDR3 has 15 residues. The germline gives CDR1 SGHRS, CDR2 YFSETQ. V lost 2 bases and J lost 6; bases outside the gene matches: 7. The CDR3 is CASSFGTGVVAEAFF. DNA for the CDR3: TGCGCCAGCAGCTTCGGGACAGGGGTGGTGGCTGAAGCTTTCTTT.

The rearrangement joins TRBV30 to TRBJ2-7; tentatively, D is TRBD1 (6 bases). V lost 7 bases, J lost 0 bases, and 10 bases lay in between. From germline, CDR1 is GTSNPN and CDR2 SVGIG (reference sequence). The CDR3 extends over 12 amino acids. The CDR3 DNA follows: TGTGCCTCATCCAGGGGCTCCTACGAGCAGTACTTC. Translating it yields CASSRGSYEQYF.

The V and J genes are TRBV7-2 and TRBJ1-1; 9 bases are shared with TRBD1. Germline trimming cut 5 bases from V and 6 bases from J; bases unmatched to any gene: 7. The CDR3 is 14 residues long. Germline V gene lookup returns CDR1 SGHTA and CDR2 FQGNSA. The CDR3 coding sequence is TGTGCCAGCAGCCACCGGGACAGGGTCTCTGAAGCTTTCTTT. Encoded protein: CASSHRDRVSEAFF.

CDR3 DNA sequence: TGTGCCAGCAGTGAAAAGAGACAGGGGGCGGGTGGCTACACCTTC. The encoded protein is CASSEKRQGAGGYTF. V usage is TRBV2 and J usage is TRBJ1-2, with 10 bases that match TRBD1. Germline V gives CDR1 SNHLY, CDR2 FYNNEI. The CDR3 loop spans 15 amino acids. The V gene end was trimmed by 2 bases and the J gene end by 7 bases; junction bases not matched to a gene: 7.

The J gene is TRBJ2-7, the V gene TRBV19; 9 bases fit TRBD1. Germline loops: CDR1 LNHDA, CDR2 SQIVND (reference sequence). Trimming cost V 3 bases and J 6 bases; bases outside gene matches: 6. The CDR3 runs to 14 residues. The CDR3 sequence is CASSILDRGGEQYF. In DNA form, the CDR3 reads TGTGCCAGTAGTATCTTGGACAGGGGTGGCGAGCAGTACTTC.